A selection of T cell receptor beta chains follows, all from one sample in a study of blood T cell repertoires in COVID-19. Clones were sequenced by immunoSEQ multiplex PCR, and TCRdb holds only the in-frame ones, with some missing. This repertoire shows 210,000 or so clones, under 85% found once; its top ten account for under 2%. Sequencing input: PBMCs or T cells enriched from blood (not recorded which). Source of these receptors: a man aged 60 to 69 who had recovered from COVID-19. The CDR3 runs from the conserved cysteine through the conserved F or W. Each record gives: V gene, clone size, J gene, CDR3 length, D gene, CDR3 DNA, CDR3 protein. A D gene is named only where the DNA matches it firmly. The size entry is marked missing in some rows and otherwise reads once, few, many or a size class.

TRBV18	-	TRBJ1-4	13	-	TGTGCCAGCTCACCAGGGAGGGCGCAAGGGCTGTTTTTT	CASSPGRAQGLFF
TRBV7-2	-	TRBJ2-1	14	-	TGTGCCAGCAGCTTAGCAGGCGCCCGGGGGGAGCAGTTCTTC	CASSLAGARGEQFF
TRBV2	-	TRBJ2-3	12	TRBD1	TGTGCCAGCAGTGTACAGGGGAATACGCAGTATTTT	CASSVQGNTQYF
TRBV19	once	TRBJ2-1	19	TRBD2	TGTGCCAGTAGTATCATCGGGGAGGGACTAGCGGAACCCTACAATGAGCAGTTCTTC	CASSIIGEGLAEPYNEQFF
TRBV11-2	-	TRBJ2-3	15	TRBD2	TGTGCCAGCAGCTCGAGTAGCGGGGATGGGGATACGCAGTATTTT	CASSSSSGDGDTQYF
TRBV29-1	-	TRBJ1-3	13	-	TGCAGCGTTGCAGGAAATTCTGGAAACACCATATATTTT	CSVAGNSGNTIYF
TRBV3-1/TRBV3-2	-	TRBJ1-1	12	-	TGTGCCAGCAGCCAGGCAGGGTTTGAAGCTTTCTTT	CASSQAGFEAFF
TRBV4-2	-	TRBJ2-7	13	-	TGTGCCAGCAGCCAATCTGGCGGCTACGAGCAGTACTTC	CASSQSGGYEQYF
TRBV18	-	TRBJ1-1	18	-	TGTGCCAGCTCACCACGAGTCGTGGTGGGCAGTTCGAACACTGAAGCTTTCTTT	CASSPRVVVGSSNTEAFF
TRBV2	-	TRBJ1-1	13	-	TGTGCCAGCACCGTCGAGGTGGGCACTGAAGCTTTCTTT	CASTVEVGTEAFF
TRBV11-2	-	TRBJ2-1	15	TRBD1	TGTGCCAGCAGCCAGGGGACAGGCCCCTACAATGAGCAGTTCTTC	CASSQGTGPYNEQFF
TRBV5-8	-	TRBJ1-4	14	TRBD1	TGTGCCAGCAGCCTAACAGGGGCAAGGGAAAAACTGTTTTTT	CASSLTGAREKLFF
TRBV29-1	-	TRBJ2-5	15	TRBD1	TGCAGCGTTAAAAATCCGGGACAGGGCGACGAGACCCAGTACTTC	CSVKNPGQGDETQYF
TRBV11-2	-	TRBJ2-7	14	TRBD1	TGTGCCAGCAGCCTACGGGACAGTAATTACGAGCAGTACTTC	CASSLRDSNYEQYF
TRBV11-2	few	TRBJ1-3	14	TRBD1	TGTGCCAGCAGCCGGGACAGGTCTGGAAACACCATATATTTT	CASSRDRSGNTIYF
TRBV25-1	-	TRBJ2-2	14	TRBD2	TGTGCCAGTATTAGCGGGCGGAACACCGGGGAGCTGTTTTTT	CASISGRNTGELFF
TRBV27	-	TRBJ2-1	17	TRBD2	TGTGCCAGCAGTCCCGGGACTAGCGGGGGGTCATACAATGAGCAGTTCTTC	CASSPGTSGGSYNEQFF
TRBV7-9	-	TRBJ1-1	16	-	TGTGCCAGCAGCTTAGCCGGGCGGGGGATGAACACTGAAGCTTTCTTT	CASSLAGRGMNTEAFF
TRBV5-1	-	TRBJ2-1	12	-	TGCGCCAGCAGCTTGTCAAACAATGAGCAGTTCTTC	CASSLSNNEQFF
TRBV19	-	TRBJ1-5	13	-	TGTGCCAGTAGTCCCTTATTCGATCAGCCCCAGCATTTT	CASSPLFDQPQHF
TRBV7-2	few	TRBJ1-1	14	-	TGTGCCAGCAGCTCCGAGGCCCTTGGGACTGAAGCTTTCTTT	CASSSEALGTEAFF
TRBV7-2	-	TRBJ2-1	16	TRBD2	TGTGCCAGCAGCGCCAATCTAGCGGGGGGTTTGGATGAGCAGTTCTTC	CASSANLAGGLDEQFF
TRBV19	-	TRBJ1-6	13	-	TGTGCCAGTAGTGACAGGCTAAATTCACCCCTCCACTTT	CASSDRLNSPLHF
TRBV6-5	once	TRBJ1-1	13	-	TGTGCCAGCAGTTACCGAGGTGGCACTGAAGCTTTCTTT	CASSYRGGTEAFF
TRBV6-2/TRBV6-3	-	TRBJ1-1	12	-	TGTGCCAGCAGTTCGGGCGGGCATGAAGCTTTCTTT	CASSSGGHEAFF
TRBV27	-	TRBJ1-4	15	-	TGTGCCAGCAGCCTTGGGAGTGCAACTAATGAAAAACTGTTTTTT	CASSLGSATNEKLFF
TRBV19	-	TRBJ1-2	11	-	TGTGCCAGTGCTGGACAGTATGGCTACACCTTC	CASAGQYGYTF
TRBV27	-	TRBJ2-7	13	-	TGTGCCAGCAGTATTGAACAGGGTTACGAGCAGTACTTC	CASSIEQGYEQYF
TRBV7-2	-	TRBJ1-1	15	-	TGTGCCAGCAGCCCCGACATGCAGAGTAGGTGGTGGGCTTTCTTT	CASSPDMQSRWWAFF
TRBV2	-	TRBJ2-7	14	-	TGTGCCAGCAGTGAGGCAGGGATGGTCTACGAGCAGTACTTC	CASSEAGMVYEQYF
TRBV28	-	TRBJ1-5	13	-	TGTGCCAGCAGTACTGACAGTCATCAGCCCCAGCATTTT	CASSTDSHQPQHF
TRBV30	few	TRBJ1-1	14	TRBD1	TGTGCCTGGAGTGTACAGGGGCCGAACACTGAAGCTTTCTTT	CAWSVQGPNTEAFF
TRBV5-1	-	TRBJ1-2	15	TRBD1	TGCGCCAGCAGCCTACAAGGACAGGGGGCCTATGGCTACACCTTC	CASSLQGQGAYGYTF
TRBV6-5	few	TRBJ2-7	11	-	TGTGCCAGCAGTTTCCTCTACGAGCAGTACTTC	CASSFLYEQYF
TRBV27	-	TRBJ1-6	16	TRBD1	TGTGCCAGCAGTTTTGGGGACAGGGGTCATAATTCACCCCTCCACTTT	CASSFGDRGHNSPLHF
TRBV6-5	-	TRBJ2-7	14	TRBD1	TGTGCCAGCAGATACCGGGACAGGGTGCGTGAGCAGTACTTC	CASRYRDRVREQYF